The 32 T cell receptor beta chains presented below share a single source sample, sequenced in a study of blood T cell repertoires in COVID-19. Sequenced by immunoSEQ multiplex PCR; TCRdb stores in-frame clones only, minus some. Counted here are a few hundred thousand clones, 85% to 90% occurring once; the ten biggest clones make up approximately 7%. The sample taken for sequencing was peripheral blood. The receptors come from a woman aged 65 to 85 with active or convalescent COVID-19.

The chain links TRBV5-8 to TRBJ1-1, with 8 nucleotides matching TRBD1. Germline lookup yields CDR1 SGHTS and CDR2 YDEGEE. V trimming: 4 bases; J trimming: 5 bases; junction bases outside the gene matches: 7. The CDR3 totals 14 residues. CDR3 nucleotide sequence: TGTGCCAGCAGCCATGGACAGGGACTTACTGAAGCTTTCTTT. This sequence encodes CASSHGQGLTEAFF.

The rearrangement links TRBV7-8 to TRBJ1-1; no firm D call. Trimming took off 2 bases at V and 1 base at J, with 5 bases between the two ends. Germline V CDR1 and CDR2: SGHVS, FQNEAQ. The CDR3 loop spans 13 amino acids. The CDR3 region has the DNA TGTGCCAGCAGCTTACCAGGGAACACTGAAGCTTTCTTT. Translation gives CASSLPGNTEAFF.

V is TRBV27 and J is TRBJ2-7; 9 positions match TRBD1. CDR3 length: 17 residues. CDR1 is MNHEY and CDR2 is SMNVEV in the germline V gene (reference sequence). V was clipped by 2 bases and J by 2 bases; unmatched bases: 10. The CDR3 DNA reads TGTGCCAGCAGTTTAAGGGACTTCGGGACAGGGCCCTACGAGCAGTACTTC. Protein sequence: CASSLRDFGTGPYEQYF.

CDR3 loop: CASSFRGQGMNQPQHF. CDR3 nucleotides: TGTGCCAGCAGCTTTAGAGGACAGGGGATGAATCAGCCCCAGCATTTT. V and J are TRBV5-6 and TRBJ1-5; 9 positions match TRBD1. V shed 2 bases, J shed 4 bases, and the junction held 7 bases outside the gene matches. Germline CDR1 SGHDT, CDR2 YYEEEE. This CDR3 spans 16 amino acids.

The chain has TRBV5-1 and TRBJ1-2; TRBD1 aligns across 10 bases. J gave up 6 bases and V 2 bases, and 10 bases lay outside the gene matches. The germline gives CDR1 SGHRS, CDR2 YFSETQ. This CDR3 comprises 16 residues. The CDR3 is CASSLQPGQGIDGYTF. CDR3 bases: TGCGCCAGCAGCTTACAGCCGGGACAGGGGATCGATGGCTACACCTTC.

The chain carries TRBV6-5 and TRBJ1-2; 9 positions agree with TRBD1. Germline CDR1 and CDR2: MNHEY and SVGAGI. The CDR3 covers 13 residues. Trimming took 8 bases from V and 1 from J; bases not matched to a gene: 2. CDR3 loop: CASGTGLNYGYTF. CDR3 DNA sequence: TGTGCCAGCGGGACAGGGCTTAACTATGGCTACACCTTC.

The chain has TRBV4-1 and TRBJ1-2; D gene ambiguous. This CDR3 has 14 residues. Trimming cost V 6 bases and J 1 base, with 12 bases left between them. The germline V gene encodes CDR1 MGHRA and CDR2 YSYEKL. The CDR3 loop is CASSPNGINYGYTF. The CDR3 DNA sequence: TGCGCCAGCAGTCCGAACGGGATTAACTATGGCTACACCTTC.

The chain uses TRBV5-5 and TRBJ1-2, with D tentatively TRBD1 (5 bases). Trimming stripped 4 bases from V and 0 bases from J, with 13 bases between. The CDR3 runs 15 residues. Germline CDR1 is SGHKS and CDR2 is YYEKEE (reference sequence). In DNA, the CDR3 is TGTGCCAGCAGCCGCTCGGGGGAGGCTAACTATGGCTACACCTTC. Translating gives CASSRSGEANYGYTF.

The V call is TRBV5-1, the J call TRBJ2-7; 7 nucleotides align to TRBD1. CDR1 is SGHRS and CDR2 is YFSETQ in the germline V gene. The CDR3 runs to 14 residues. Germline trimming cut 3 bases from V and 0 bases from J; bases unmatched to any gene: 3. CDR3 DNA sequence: TGCGCCAGCAGCTGGGCAGGGGGCTCCTACGAGCAGTACTTC. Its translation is CASSWAGGSYEQYF.

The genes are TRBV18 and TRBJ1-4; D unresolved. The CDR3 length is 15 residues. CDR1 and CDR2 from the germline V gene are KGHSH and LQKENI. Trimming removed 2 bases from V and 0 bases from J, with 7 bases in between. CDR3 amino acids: CASSPGRPTNEKLFF. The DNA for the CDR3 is TGTGCCAGCTCACCAGGGAGACCAACTAATGAAAAACTGTTTTTT.

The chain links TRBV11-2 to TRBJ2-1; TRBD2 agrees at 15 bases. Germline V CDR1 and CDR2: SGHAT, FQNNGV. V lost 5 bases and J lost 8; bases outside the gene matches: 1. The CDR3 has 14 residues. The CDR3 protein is CASSGLAGGHEQFF. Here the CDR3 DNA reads TGTGCCAGCAGCGGACTAGCGGGGGGGCATGAGCAGTTCTTC. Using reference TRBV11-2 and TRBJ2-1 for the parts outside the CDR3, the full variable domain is EAGVAQSPRYKIIEKRQSVAFWCNPISGHATLYWYQQILGQGPKLLIQFQNNGVVDDSQLPKDRFSAERLKGVDSTLKIQPAKLEDSAVYLCASSGLAGGHEQFFGPGTRLTVL.

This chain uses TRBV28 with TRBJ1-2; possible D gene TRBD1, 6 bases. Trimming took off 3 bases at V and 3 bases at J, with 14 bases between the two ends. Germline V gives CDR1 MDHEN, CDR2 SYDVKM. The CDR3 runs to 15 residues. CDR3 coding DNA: TGTGCCAGCAGTTTGGGAACAGGGCTGGACTATGGCTACACCTTC. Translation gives CASSLGTGLDYGYTF.

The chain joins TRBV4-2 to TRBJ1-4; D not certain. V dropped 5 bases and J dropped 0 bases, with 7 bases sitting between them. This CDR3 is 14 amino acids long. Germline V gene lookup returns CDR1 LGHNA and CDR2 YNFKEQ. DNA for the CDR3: TGTGCCAGCAGCAGGGAGGCAACTAATGAAAAACTGTTTTTT. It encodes CASSREATNEKLFF.

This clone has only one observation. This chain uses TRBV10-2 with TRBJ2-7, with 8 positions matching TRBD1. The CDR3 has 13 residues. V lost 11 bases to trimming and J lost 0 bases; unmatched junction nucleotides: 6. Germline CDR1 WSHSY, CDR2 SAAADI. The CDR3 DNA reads TGCGCCTCCTGGGGGACAGGCTCCTACGAGCAGTACTTC. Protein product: CASWGTGSYEQYF.

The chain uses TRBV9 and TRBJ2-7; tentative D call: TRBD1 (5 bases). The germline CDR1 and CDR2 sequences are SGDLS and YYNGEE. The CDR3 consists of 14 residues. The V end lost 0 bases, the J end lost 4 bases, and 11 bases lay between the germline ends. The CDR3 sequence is CASSVGGQPYEQYF. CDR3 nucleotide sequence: TGTGCCAGCAGCGTAGGGGGCCAGCCATACGAGCAGTACTTC.

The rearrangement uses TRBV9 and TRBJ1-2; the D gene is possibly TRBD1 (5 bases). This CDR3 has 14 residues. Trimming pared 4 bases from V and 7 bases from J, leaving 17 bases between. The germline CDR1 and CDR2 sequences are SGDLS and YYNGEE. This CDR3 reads CASSPEQTVGGYTF. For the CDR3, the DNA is TGTGCCAGCAGCCCAGAGCAGACAGTTGGTGGCTACACCTTC.

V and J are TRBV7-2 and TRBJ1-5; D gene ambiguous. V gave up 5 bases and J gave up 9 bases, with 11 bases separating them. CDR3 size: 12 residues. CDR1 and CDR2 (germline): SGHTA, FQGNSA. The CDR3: CASSREVSPQHF. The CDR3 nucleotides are TGTGCCAGCAGCCGAGAGGTCTCGCCCCAGCATTTT.

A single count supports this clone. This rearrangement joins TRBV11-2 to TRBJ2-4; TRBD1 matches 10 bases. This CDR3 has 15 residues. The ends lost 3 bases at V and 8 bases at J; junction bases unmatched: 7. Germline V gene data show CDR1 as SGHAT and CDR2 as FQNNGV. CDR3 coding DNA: TGTGCCAGCAGCTTTGGGGGACAGGGGTCGGACATTCAGTACTTC. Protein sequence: CASSFGGQGSDIQYF.

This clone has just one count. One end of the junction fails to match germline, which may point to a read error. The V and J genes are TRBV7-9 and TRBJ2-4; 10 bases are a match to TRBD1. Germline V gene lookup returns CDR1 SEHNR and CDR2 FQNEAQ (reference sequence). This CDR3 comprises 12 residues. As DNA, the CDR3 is TGTGCCAGCAGCCCAGATTCCGGGACAGGGGACTTC. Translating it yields CASSPDSGTGDF.

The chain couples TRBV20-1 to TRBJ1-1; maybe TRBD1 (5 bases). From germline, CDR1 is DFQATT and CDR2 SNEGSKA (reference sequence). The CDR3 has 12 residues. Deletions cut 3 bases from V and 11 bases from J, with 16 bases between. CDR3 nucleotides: TGCAGTGCTAGTGCAGGGTCATCCGGTGCTTTCTTT. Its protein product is CSASAGSSGAFF.

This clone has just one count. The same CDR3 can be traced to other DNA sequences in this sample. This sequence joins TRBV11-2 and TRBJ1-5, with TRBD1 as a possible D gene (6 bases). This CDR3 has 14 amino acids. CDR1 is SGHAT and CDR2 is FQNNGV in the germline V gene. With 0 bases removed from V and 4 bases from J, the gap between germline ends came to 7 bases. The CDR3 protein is CASSLDRGNQPQHF. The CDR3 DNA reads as TGTGCCAGCAGCTTAGACAGGGGTAATCAGCCCCAGCATTTT.

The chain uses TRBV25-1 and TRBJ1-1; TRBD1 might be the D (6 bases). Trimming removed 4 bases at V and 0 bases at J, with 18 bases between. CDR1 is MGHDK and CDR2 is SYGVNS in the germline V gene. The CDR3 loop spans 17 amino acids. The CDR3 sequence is CASSAPQTGSMNTEAFF. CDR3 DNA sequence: TGTGCCAGCAGTGCCCCACAGACAGGTTCGATGAACACTGAAGCTTTCTTT.

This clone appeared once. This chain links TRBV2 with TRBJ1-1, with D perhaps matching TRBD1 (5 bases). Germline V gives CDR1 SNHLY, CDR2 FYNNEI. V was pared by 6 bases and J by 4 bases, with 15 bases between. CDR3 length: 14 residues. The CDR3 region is CASREGLFGTEAFF. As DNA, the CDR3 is TGTGCCAGCAGGGAGGGGCTGTTTGGCACTGAAGCTTTCTTT.

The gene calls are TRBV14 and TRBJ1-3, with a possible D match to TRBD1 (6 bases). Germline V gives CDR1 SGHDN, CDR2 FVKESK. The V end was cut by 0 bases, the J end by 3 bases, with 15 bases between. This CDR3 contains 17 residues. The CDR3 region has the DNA TGTGCCAGCAGCCAAGAGCTTCCAGGGGCGCATGGAAACACCATATATTTT. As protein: CASSQELPGAHGNTIYF.

CDR3 coding DNA: TGCGCCAGCAGCTTGGGGGGCGGGGAGACCTACGAGCAGTACTTC. Protein product: CASSLGGGETYEQYF. The chain is built from TRBV5-1 and TRBJ2-7, with a tentative D call TRBD2 (6 bases). Trimming removed 0 bases at V and 2 bases at J, with 12 bases between. There are 15 residues in the CDR3. Per germline, CDR1 SGHRS and CDR2 YFSETQ.

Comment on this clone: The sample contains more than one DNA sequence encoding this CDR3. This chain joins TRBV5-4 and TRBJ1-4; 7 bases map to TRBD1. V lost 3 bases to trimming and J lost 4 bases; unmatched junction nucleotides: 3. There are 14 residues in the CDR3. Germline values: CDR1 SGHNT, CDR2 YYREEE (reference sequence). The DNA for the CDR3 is TGTGCCAGCAGCTCGGGACAGCTTAATGAAAAACTGTTTTTT. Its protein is CASSSGQLNEKLFF.

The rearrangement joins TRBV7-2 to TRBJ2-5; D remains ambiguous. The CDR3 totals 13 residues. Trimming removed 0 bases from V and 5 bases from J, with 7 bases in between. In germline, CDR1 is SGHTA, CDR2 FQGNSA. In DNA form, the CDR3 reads TGTGCCAGCAGCTTAGCCCCCCTTGAGACCCAGTACTTC. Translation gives CASSLAPLETQYF.

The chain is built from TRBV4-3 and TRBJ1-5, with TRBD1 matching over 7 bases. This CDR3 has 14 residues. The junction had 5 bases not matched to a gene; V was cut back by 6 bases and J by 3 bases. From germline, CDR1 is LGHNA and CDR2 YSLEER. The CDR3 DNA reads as TGCGCCAGCAGTCTAGACAGGGTCAATCAGCCCCAGCATTTT. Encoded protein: CASSLDRVNQPQHF.

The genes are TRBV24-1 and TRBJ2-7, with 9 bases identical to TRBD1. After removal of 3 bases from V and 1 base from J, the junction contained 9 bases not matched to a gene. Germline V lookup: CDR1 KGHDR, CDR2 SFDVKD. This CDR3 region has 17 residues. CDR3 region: CATSDTRTGARSYEQYF. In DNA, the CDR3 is TGTGCCACCAGTGATACTAGGACAGGGGCGAGATCCTACGAGCAGTACTTC.

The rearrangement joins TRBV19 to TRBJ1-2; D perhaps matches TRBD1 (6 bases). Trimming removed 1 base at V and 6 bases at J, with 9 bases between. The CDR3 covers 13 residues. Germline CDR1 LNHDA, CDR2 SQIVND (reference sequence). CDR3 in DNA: TGTGCCAGTAGTATAGCCGAGGGGGATGGCTACACCTTC. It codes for CASSIAEGDGYTF.

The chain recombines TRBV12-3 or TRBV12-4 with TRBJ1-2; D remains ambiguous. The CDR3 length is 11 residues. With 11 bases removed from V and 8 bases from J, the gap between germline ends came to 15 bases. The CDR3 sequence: CAAGSLGGYTF. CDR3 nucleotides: TGTGCCGCGGGGTCCCTGGGGGGCTACACCTTC.

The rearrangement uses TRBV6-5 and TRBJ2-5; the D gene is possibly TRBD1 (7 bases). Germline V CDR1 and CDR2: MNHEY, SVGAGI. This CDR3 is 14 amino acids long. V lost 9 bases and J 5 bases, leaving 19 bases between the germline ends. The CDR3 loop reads CASSAGQLVETQYF. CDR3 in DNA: TGTGCCAGTTCGGCGGGACAGTTGGTGGAGACCCAGTACTTC.